These 21 T cell receptor beta chains were all obtained from the same sample, sequenced in a study of human T cells and chemical hapten exposure. TCRdb used MiXCR to reprocess the RACE reads, holding one entry per CDR3 protein. The sample carries 50,000 to 65,000 distinct CDR3 sequences, 11% recorded once. Time point reported: pre-sensitization, week 0. Treatment: therapeutic diphenylcyclopropenone sensitization with weekly scalp DPC. The sequencing used whole blood, collected in connection with sensitization to the hapten diphenylcyclopropenone (DPC). These receptors came from a woman between 40 and 50 years old with alopecia areata. Some clones in this sample may be carry-over from other donors' samples.

This clonotype was counted only a few times. The J gene is TRBJ2-1, the V gene TRBV28; TRBD2 is a possible D gene (7 bases). The CDR3 loop spans 15 amino acids. Trimming pared 3 bases from V and 5 bases from J, leaving 14 bases between. The germline V gene has CDR1 MDHEN and CDR2 SYDVKM. CDR3 residues: CASSFARGGNNEQFF. CDR3 nucleotide sequence: TGTGCCAGCAGTTTTGCCAGGGGAGGGAACAATGAGCAGTTCTTC. Variable domain in full (rest from reference TRBV28 and TRBJ2-1): DVKVTQSSRYLVKRTGEKVFLECVQDMDHENMFWYRQDPGLGLRLIYFSYDVKMKEKGDIPEGYSVSREKKERFSLILESASTNQTSMYLCASSFARGGNNEQFFGPGTRLTVL.

This chain connects TRBV6-5 to TRBJ2-3, with TRBD2 matching 16 bases. V was pared by 6 bases and J by 8 bases, with 5 bases of the junction left unmatched. The CDR3 loop spans 15 amino acids. The germline V gene has CDR1 MNHEY and CDR2 SVGAGI. The CDR3 loop reads CASSSGTSGRGTQYF. CDR3 coding DNA: TGTGCCAGCAGCTCAGGGACTAGCGGGAGGGGTACGCAGTATTTT.

CDR3 in amino acids: CASSPRPGYEAFF. In DNA form, the CDR3 reads TGTGCCAGCTCACCACGTCCGGGGTATGAAGCTTTCTTT. The chain carries TRBV18 and TRBJ1-1; D unresolved. Germline CDR1 reads KGHSH; CDR2 reads LQKENI. V lost 1 base and J 7 bases, leaving 10 bases between the germline ends. This CDR3 spans 13 amino acids. The whole variable domain, remainder taken from reference TRBV18 and TRBJ1-1, is NAGVMQNPRHLVRRRGQEARLRCSPMKGHSHVYWYRQLPEEGLKFMVYLQKENIIDESGMPKERFSAEFPKEGPSILRIQQVVRGDSAAYFCASSPRPGYEAFFGQGTRLTVV.

This clonotype was observed many times. The genes are TRBV29-1 and TRBJ1-1; TRBD1 agrees at 10 bases. Germline V gene lookup returns CDR1 SQVTM and CDR2 ANQGSEA. CDR3 length equals 14 residues. The V segment lost 6 bases and the J segment 5 bases; nucleotides outside the gene matches: 9. CDR3 protein: CSVGTGALGTEAFF. The CDR3 nucleotides read TGCAGCGTGGGGACAGGGGCTTTGGGAACTGAAGCTTTCTTT.

This clonotype was seen ten or more times. This sequence joins TRBV7-6 and TRBJ1-2, with 9 positions matching TRBD1. V lost 3 bases to trimming and J lost 7 bases; unmatched junction nucleotides: 9. Germline V CDR1 and CDR2: SGHVS, FNYEAQ. The CDR3 is 15 residues long. CDR3 protein: CASSFTPDRGIGYTF. DNA for the CDR3: TGTGCCAGCAGCTTTACACCGGACAGGGGTATTGGCTACACCTTC. The full variable domain, rest sourced from reference TRBV7-6 and TRBJ1-2, is GAGVSQSPRYKVTKRGQDVALRCDPISGHVSLYWYRQALGQGPEFLTYFNYEAQQDKSGLPNDRFSAERPEGSISTLTIQRTEQRDSAMYRCASSFTPDRGIGYTFGSGTRLTVV.

This clonotype was recorded at least ten times. The rearrangement joins TRBV10-2 to TRBJ1-4; D is ambiguous. Germline V gene sequence: CDR1 WSHSY, CDR2 SAAADI. The CDR3 has 13 amino acids. The ends were cut back, 7 bases at V and 16 bases at J, with 22 bases in the middle. CDR3 protein: CASMRFSQDHPFF. The DNA for the CDR3 is TGCGCCAGCATGCGTTTTAGTCAGGACCATCCGTTTTTT.

A few counts support this clonotype. V gene TRBV27 combines with J gene TRBJ2-5; 10 bases map to TRBD1. Trimming cost V 5 bases and J 4 bases; bases outside gene matches: 4. This CDR3 has 14 amino acids. CDR1 and CDR2 from the germline V gene are MNHEY and SMNVEV (reference sequence). CDR3 in amino acids: CASSPGQGVETQYF. For the CDR3, the DNA is TGTGCCAGCAGTCCAGGACAGGGGGTAGAGACCCAGTACTTC.

This clonotype was counted at least ten times. The V call is TRBV3-1, the J call TRBJ2-7, with D maybe TRBD2 (7 bases). The V gene lost 4 bases and the J gene lost 6 bases, with 25 bases spanning the gap. Germline loops: CDR1 LGHDT, CDR2 YNNKEL (reference sequence). The CDR3 is made up of 17 amino acids. The CDR3 DNA reads TGTGCCAGCAGCCCTACCCATGGGGGGGCTAGCAGTTCCGAGCAGTACTTC. This sequence encodes CASSPTHGGASSSEQYF.

V gene TRBV7-9 combines with J gene TRBJ2-7, with a tentative D call TRBD2 (6 bases). V was clipped by 8 bases and J by 6 bases, with 11 bases between them. Germline CDR1 and CDR2: SEHNR and FQNEAQ (reference sequence). The CDR3 spans 11 residues. The CDR3 DNA follows: TGTGCCAGCGGCAGCGGGTCCGAGCAGTACTTC. This encodes CASGSGSEQYF.

A few counts support this clonotype. The chain is built from TRBV11-2 and TRBJ2-3, with 13 positions matching TRBD2. With 6 bases clipped from V and 0 bases from J, the junction kept 9 bases outside the gene matches. CDR1 SGHAT and CDR2 FQNNGV come from the germline V gene. The CDR3 consists of 18 residues. As DNA, the CDR3 is TGTGCCAGCAGAACCGGGACTAGCGGGATAGTAAGCACAGATACGCAGTATTTT. It encodes CASRTGTSGIVSTDTQYF.

The V and J genes are TRBV29-1 and TRBJ2-1; no clear D gene. Germline lookup yields CDR1 SQVTM and CDR2 ANQGSEA. Trimming pared 7 bases from V and 8 bases from J, leaving 15 bases between. This CDR3 spans 12 amino acids. CDR3 DNA sequence: TGCAGCGGAGAGGTTGGGTCGGATGAGCAGTTCTTC. As protein: CSGEVGSDEQFF.

This clonotype has ten or more counts. The gene calls are TRBV11-2 and TRBJ2-2, with D unresolved. The V gene's germline CDR1 is SGHAT and CDR2 FQNNGV. CDR3 size: 18 residues. Trimming shortened V by 0 bases and J by 3 bases, and 17 bases separated the two germline ends. In nucleotides, the CDR3 is TGTGCCAGCAGCTTAGATCGGCGCATATCTACGGACACCGGGGAGCTGTTTTTT. Amino acid sequence: CASSLDRRISTDTGELFF.

This clonotype was seen at least ten times. J is TRBJ2-5 and V is TRBV9, with D perhaps TRBD1 (6 bases). The CDR3 sequence is 15 residues long. V was cut by 2 bases and J by 5 bases, with 16 bases left in between. Germline CDR1 SGDLS, CDR2 YYNGEE. The CDR3 bases are TGTGCCAGCAGCGTTCAACCGGGCAGGGGTGAGACCCAGTACTTC. Residues: CASSVQPGRGETQYF.

This clonotype was counted ten times or more. V and J are TRBV18 and TRBJ2-5; 10 nucleotides line up with TRBD1. J was trimmed by 2 bases and V by 3 bases; bases with no gene match: 3. The CDR3 consists of 15 residues. Per germline, CDR1 KGHSH and CDR2 LQKENI. CDR3 sequence (DNA): TGTGCCAGCTCACCCCGACAGGGGGCTCAAGAGACCCAGTACTTC. It encodes CASSPRQGAQETQYF.

This clonotype was found many times. The junction differs from germline at one of its ends, possibly a read error. The chain links TRBV28 to TRBJ2-7, with a tentative D call TRBD1 (5 bases). The CDR3 loop spans 11 amino acids. Germline lookup yields CDR1 MDHEN and CDR2 SYDVKM. This chain's CDR3 is CASSLSLRQSF. Written as DNA, the CDR3 is TGTGCCAGCAGTTTATCTCTCAGACAGAGCTTC.

This clonotype was picked up many times. The chain joins TRBV12-3 or TRBV12-4 to TRBJ1-1; D remains unclear. V was trimmed by 3 bases and J by 4 bases, leaving 12 bases between them. The CDR3 contains 14 residues. The CDR3 sequence is CASSLRVLSTEAFF. DNA for the CDR3: TGTGCCAGCAGTTTGAGGGTTCTGAGCACTGAAGCTTTCTTT.

This clonotype was seen at least ten times. The chain carries TRBV12-5 and TRBJ1-1, with 8 bases that match TRBD1. Per germline, CDR1 LGHNT and CDR2 FRNRAP. The V segment lost 6 bases and the J segment 7 bases; nucleotides outside the gene matches: 7. This CDR3 contains 13 residues. This CDR3 is CASGPGTGFEAFF. In nucleotides, the CDR3 is TGTGCTAGTGGCCCCGGGACAGGATTTGAAGCTTTCTTT.

This clonotype was recorded many times. This sequence joins TRBV12-3 or TRBV12-4 and TRBJ1-5; D is possibly TRBD1 (5 bases). The CDR3 has 14 amino acids. Trimming took off 7 bases at V and 6 bases at J, with 16 bases between the two ends. CDR3 in DNA: TGTGCCAGCACCTGGGCGGGGAGGGGTCAGCCCCAGCATTTT. Translating it yields CASTWAGRGQPQHF.

This clonotype came up once. The V gene is TRBV29-1, the J gene TRBJ2-7, with D perhaps matching TRBD1 (6 bases). V was clipped by 4 bases and J by 9 bases, with 16 bases between them. CDR1 is SQVTM, CDR2 ANQGSEA, per germline. The CDR3 is made up of 12 amino acids. CDR3 bases: TGCAGCGTTGGGGTTAACAGGGATGGGCAGTACTTC. Protein: CSVGVNRDGQYF.

In this sample, this clonotype turned up a few times. The chain is built from TRBV10-3 and TRBJ2-6; D is possibly TRBD1 or TRBD2 (5 bases each). The V and J ends lost 0 bases and 4 bases respectively, with 10 bases between them. Germline CDR1 is ENHRY and CDR2 is SYGVKD. CDR3 length equals 16 residues. The chain's CDR3 is CAISESGPVGANVLTF. CDR3 nucleotides: TGTGCCATCAGTGAGTCGGGACCGGTCGGGGCCAACGTCCTGACTTTC.

This clonotype was picked up one time. The chain employs TRBV10-3 and TRBJ1-2; 11 positions agree with TRBD1. J lost 6 bases, V lost 0 bases, and 3 bases had no gene match. Germline V gene sequence: CDR1 ENHRY, CDR2 SYGVKD. The CDR3 is made up of 15 amino acids. The CDR3 DNA follows: TGTGCCATCAGTGAGTCCCGGACAGGGGGCGATGGCTACACCTTC. This gives the protein CAISESRTGGDGYTF.